This T cell receptor (beta chain) emerged from a study of beta chain features in type 1 diabetes. The study, taken as a whole, reports: Naive, central memory and regulatory TCRB repertoires appeared more similar among patients than healthy donors.

As every portion of the isolated RNA was reverse transcribed, the sequencing read expressed TCRB transcripts. The method was immunoSEQ multiplex PCR; TCRdb's version includes in-frame clones alone and lacks a portion of them. The table has 300,000 to 400,000 clones, about 12% seen once. Turning to this clone: Its target is unknown.

The receptor's source is a man aged 18 to 30 in good health. Sequencing was performed on naive CD4+ T cells from blood.

The CDR3 reads CAWSHRVVQPQHF. CDR3 in DNA: TGTGCCTGGAGTCACAGGGTAGTACAGCCCCAGCATTTT. V gene TRBV30 combines with J gene TRBJ1-5; D might be TRBD1 (6 bases). The V gene lost 2 bases and the J gene lost 7 bases, with 12 bases spanning the gap. The germline V gene encodes CDR1 GTSNPN and CDR2 SVGIG (reference sequence). The CDR3 is 13 residues long.